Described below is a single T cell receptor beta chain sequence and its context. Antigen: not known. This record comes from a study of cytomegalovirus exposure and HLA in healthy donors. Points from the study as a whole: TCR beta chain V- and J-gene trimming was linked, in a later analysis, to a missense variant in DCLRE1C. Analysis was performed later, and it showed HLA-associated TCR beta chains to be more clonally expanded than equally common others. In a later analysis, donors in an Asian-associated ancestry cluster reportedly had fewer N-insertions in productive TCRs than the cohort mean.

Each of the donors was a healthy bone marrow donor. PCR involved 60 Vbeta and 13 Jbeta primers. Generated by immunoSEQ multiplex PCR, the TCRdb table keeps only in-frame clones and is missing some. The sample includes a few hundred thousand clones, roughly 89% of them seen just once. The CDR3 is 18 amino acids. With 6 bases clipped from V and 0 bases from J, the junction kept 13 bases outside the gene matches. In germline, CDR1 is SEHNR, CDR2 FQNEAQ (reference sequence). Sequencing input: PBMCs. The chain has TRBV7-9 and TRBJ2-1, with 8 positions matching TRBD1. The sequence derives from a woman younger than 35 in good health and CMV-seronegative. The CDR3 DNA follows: TGTGCCAGCAGACCCCCCCCGGGACAGGTTCCCTCCTACAATGAGCAGTTCTTC. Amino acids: CASRPPPGQVPSYNEQFF.